Below are 20 T cell receptor beta chains sequenced from a single sample in a study of T cells of healthy individuals. Each CDR3 protein gets one entry after TCRdb re-called the 5' RACE reads with MiXCR. Of more than 60,000 distinct CDR3 sequences in the sample, about 17% were seen once. These receptors came from a human donor in good health.

The chain couples TRBV11-3 to TRBJ2-1; TRBD1 aligns across 8 bases. The germline V gene encodes CDR1 SGHNT and CDR2 YENEEA. With V trimmed by 0 bases and J by 7 bases, 5 bases remained unmatched. This CDR3 comprises 15 residues. CDR3 region: CASSLDAGGSNEQFF. CDR3 DNA: TGTGCCAGCAGCTTAGATGCAGGGGGCTCGAATGAGCAGTTCTTC. Based on the CDR3 plus reference TRBV11-3 and TRBJ2-1, the full variable domain is EAGVVQSPRYKIIEKKQPVAFWCNPISGHNTLYWYLQNLGQGPELLIRYENEEAVDDSQLPKDRFSAERLKGVDSTLKIQPAELGDSAVYLCASSLDAGGSNEQFFGPGTRLTVL.

Sample share makes this clonotype medium-sized (0.01 to 0.1%). The chain is built from TRBV25-1 and TRBJ2-1; the D is unclear. This CDR3 region has 12 residues. The V end lost 2 bases, the J end lost 10 bases, and 9 bases lay between the germline ends. From germline, CDR1 is MGHDK and CDR2 SYGVNS. CDR3 in amino acids: CASSETLGEQFF. The CDR3 DNA follows: TGTGCCAGCAGTGAAACCCTGGGCGAGCAGTTCTTC.

This clonotype was picked up a small number of times. The chain couples TRBV28 to TRBJ1-6; maybe TRBD1 (5 bases). The CDR3 has 15 amino acids. V dropped 4 bases and J dropped 3 bases, with 10 bases sitting between them. The V gene's germline CDR1 is MDHEN and CDR2 SYDVKM. The CDR3 is CASSWGRLYNSPLHF. CDR3 sequence (DNA): TGTGCCAGCAGTTGGGGACGTCTCTATAATTCACCCCTCCACTTT.

The chain is built from TRBV5-8 and TRBJ2-7; possibly TRBD1 for D (5 bases). CDR1 SGHTS and CDR2 YDEGEE come from the germline V gene. The germline V and J ends were trimmed by 0 bases and 5 bases, with 12 bases remaining between them. CDR3 length: 14 residues. In DNA, the CDR3 is TGTGCCAGCAGCTTGGTAGGGGTTCCCCACGAGCAGTACTTC. Translation: CASSLVGVPHEQYF.

This chain connects TRBV7-2 to TRBJ2-2; 7 positions match TRBD1. The germline gives CDR1 SGHTA, CDR2 FQGNSA. This CDR3 has 18 residues. V shed 3 bases, J shed 2 bases, and the junction held 12 bases outside the gene matches. CDR3 nucleotides: TGTGCCAGCAGCTTTTCCCCGGGACAGATATTTAACACCGGGGAGCTGTTTTTT. Translating it yields CASSFSPGQIFNTGELFF.

This clonotype has more than one count but fewer than ten. V is TRBV29-1 and J is TRBJ1-1, with no clear D. Germline V gene data show CDR1 as SQVTM and CDR2 as ANQGSEA. This CDR3 comprises 11 residues. Between the trimmed V and J ends, which lost 4 bases and 4 bases, there was a span of 7 bases. CDR3 sequence: CSVVFGTEAFF. In DNA form, the CDR3 reads TGCAGCGTTGTTTTTGGCACTGAAGCTTTCTTT.

This chain connects TRBV20-1 to TRBJ2-1; 13 bases line up with TRBD2. Germline lookup yields CDR1 DFQATT and CDR2 SNEGSKA (reference sequence). This CDR3 is built from 17 residues. V was clipped by 4 bases and J by 0 bases; unmatched bases: 6. The chain's CDR3 is CSAIGTSGERSYNEQFF. CDR3 nucleotides: TGCAGTGCTATCGGGACTAGCGGGGAGCGCTCCTACAATGAGCAGTTCTTC.

This clonotype appeared many times. The rearrangement uses TRBV5-4 and TRBJ2-3; D assignment may be TRBD1 or TRBD2 (6 bases each). The CDR3 has 18 amino acids. The V end was cut by 3 bases, the J end by 0 bases, with 20 bases between. Per the germline V gene, CDR1 is SGHNT and CDR2 is YYREEE (reference sequence). The CDR3 loop is CASSWGPPTGTSTDTQYF. CDR3 sequence (DNA): TGTGCCAGCAGCTGGGGGCCCCCTACCGGGACTAGCACAGATACGCAGTATTTT.

This clonotype has ten or more counts. The chain combines TRBV19 with TRBJ1-5, with 9 bases lining up with TRBD1. The CDR3 covers 16 residues. CDR1 and CDR2 (germline): LNHDA, SQIVND (reference sequence). V lost 8 bases to trimming and J lost 2 bases; unmatched junction nucleotides: 10. CDR3 residues: CASLGQGYLGNQPQHF. The CDR3 nucleotides are TGTGCCAGTCTGGGACAGGGATATCTAGGCAATCAGCCCCAGCATTTT.

V is TRBV30 and J is TRBJ1-1; D call uncertain. CDR1 GTSNPN and CDR2 SVGIG come from the germline V gene (reference sequence). Deletions cut 2 bases from V and 1 base from J, with 5 bases between. The CDR3 consists of 12 residues. The CDR3 DNA reads TGTGCCTGGAGTCGGTGGAACACTGAAGCTTTCTTT. It is translated as CAWSRWNTEAFF.

At least ten counts were recorded for this clonotype. The J gene is TRBJ2-1, the V gene TRBV4-1; D call uncertain. The V and J ends lost 0 bases and 0 bases respectively, with 9 bases between them. CDR3 length: 16 amino acids. CDR1 MGHRA and CDR2 YSYEKL come from the germline V gene. The CDR3 region is CASSQDDLSSYNEQFF. The DNA of the CDR3 is TGCGCCAGCAGCCAAGACGATCTGAGCTCCTACAATGAGCAGTTCTTC.

This clonotype was recorded a few times. The chain recombines TRBV4-3 with TRBJ2-1; 11 positions agree with TRBD2. The trim removed 3 bases at V and 3 bases at J, leaving 1 base unmatched. Germline V gives CDR1 LGHNA, CDR2 YSLEER. This CDR3 has 15 amino acids. CDR3 residues: CASSHGTSGYNEQFF. CDR3 sequence (DNA): TGCGCCAGCAGCCACGGGACTAGCGGCTACAATGAGCAGTTCTTC.

This clonotype has more than one count but fewer than ten. V gene TRBV21-1 combines with J gene TRBJ1-6; the table names TRBD1, a call not compared with the DNA. TRBV21-1 is a pseudogene segment. This CDR3 spans 17 amino acids. The CDR3 DNA is TGTGCCAGCACCCGATATTGGACAGGGGGATATCGTTCACCCCTCCACTTT. As protein: CASTRYWTGGYRSPLHF.

For this clonotype: A much larger clone differs by one base, so this may be a read error. The genes are TRBV5-5 and TRBJ2-4; D is possibly TRBD1 or TRBD2 (5 bases each). The germline V gene encodes CDR1 SGHKS and CDR2 YYEKEE (reference sequence). This CDR3 region has 15 residues. This CDR3 reads CANSPRGPAKNIQYF. In DNA, the CDR3 is TGTGCCAACAGCCCGAGGGGCCCAGCCAAAAACATTCAGTACTTC.

Concerning this clonotype itself: With a much larger clone just one base away, this may be a read error. This chain uses TRBV24-1 with TRBJ1-4, with D uncertain. Germline CDR1 reads KGHDR; CDR2 reads SFDVKD. Trimming left V 6 bases short and J 11 bases short, with 15 bases between. The CDR3 is 13 residues long. CDR3 sequence reads: CATSHEFAVKLFF. The CDR3, as DNA: TGTGCCACCAGTCATGAATTTGCAGTCAAACTGTTTTTT.

The rearrangement joins TRBV7-3 to TRBJ1-1; TRBD1 matches 7 bases. The CDR3 sequence is 14 residues long. The ends lost 5 bases at V and 1 base at J; junction bases unmatched: 4. Germline lookup yields CDR1 SGHTA and CDR2 FQGTGA. CDR3 DNA: TGTGCCAGCAGCCCCGGGACAGCGAACACTGAAGCTTTCTTT. Its protein is CASSPGTANTEAFF.

The chain combines TRBV5-5 with TRBJ2-1; 7 nucleotides match TRBD2. CDR3 length: 16 residues. CDR1 is SGHKS, CDR2 YYEKEE, per germline (reference sequence). After removal of 0 bases from V and 5 bases from J, the junction contained 8 bases not matched to a gene. CDR3 protein: CASSLVVAGLDNEQFF. CDR3 DNA sequence: TGTGCCAGCAGCTTGGTGGTAGCGGGCTTAGACAATGAGCAGTTCTTC.

This clonotype was counted at least ten times. The chain uses TRBV29-1 and TRBJ1-1; the D is unclear. The CDR3 is 14 residues long. Per the germline V gene, CDR1 is SQVTM and CDR2 is ANQGSEA. The V end was cut by 2 bases, the J end by 0 bases, with 10 bases between. CDR3 residues: CSVERRLLNTEAFF. As DNA, the CDR3 is TGCAGCGTTGAACGCAGACTCCTGAACACTGAAGCTTTCTTT.

This clonotype was seen ten or more times. V usage is TRBV6-6 and J usage is TRBJ2-5; weak D call: TRBD2 (5 bases). This CDR3 region has 16 residues. The V gene's germline CDR1 is MNHNY and CDR2 SVGAGI (reference sequence). The V end lost 0 bases, the J end lost 0 bases, and 11 bases lay between the germline ends. The CDR3 DNA reads as TGTGCCAGCAGTTACTCGGCCGGGGTGTACCAAGAGACCCAGTACTTC. The encoded protein is CASSYSAGVYQETQYF.

This chain uses TRBV12-5 with TRBJ1-1, with D possibly matching TRBD1 (5 bases). This CDR3 contains 16 residues. Germline V CDR1 and CDR2: LGHNT, FRNRAP. The V gene lost 0 bases and the J gene lost 6 bases, with 17 bases spanning the gap. In DNA form, the CDR3 reads TGTGCTAGTGGTTTGGTACCGACAGTGCAATACCCTGAAGCTTTCTTT. It specifies CASGLVPTVQYPEAFF. The full variable domain, with the rest looked up from reference TRBV12-5 and TRBJ1-1, is DARVTQTPRHKVTEMGQEVTMRCQPILGHNTVFWYRQTMMQGLELLAYFRNRAPLDDSGMPKDRFSAEMPDATLATLKIQPSEPRDSAVYFCASGLVPTVQYPEAFFGQGTRLTVV.